This is a list of T cell receptor beta chains from one sample in a study of graft-versus-host responses after intestinal transplantation. Libraries were prepared by immunoSEQ multiplex PCR; TCRdb keeps only in-frame clonotypes and omits some of them. Among approximately 100,000 clones listed, 86% were seen once. The material was PBMCs, obtained 255 days after intestinal transplant. These receptors were collected from a human patient who received an intestinal transplant, so some T cells may come from the graft donor. CDR3s include the opening cysteine and the closing phenylalanine or tryptophan. A D gene is named only where the DNA matches it firmly. The size entry is marked missing in some rows and otherwise reads once, few, many or a size class.

cdr3_length: 14; j_call: TRBJ2-3; clone_size: NA; d_call: TRBD1; v_call: TRBV28; cdr3_aa: CASKVQGWADTQYF; cdr3_nt: TGTGCCAGCAAAGTACAGGGGTGGGCAGATACGCAGTATTTT
cdr3_length: 14; j_call: TRBJ1-6; clone_size: NA; d_call: TRBD1; v_call: TRBV11-2; cdr3_aa: CASSLGTGPSPLHF; cdr3_nt: TGTGCCAGCAGCCTAGGGACAGGTCCTTCACCCCTCCACTTT
cdr3_length: 18; j_call: TRBJ2-3; clone_size: NA; d_call: NA; v_call: TRBV2; cdr3_aa: CASTAGRSSRVLTDTQYF; cdr3_nt: TGTGCCAGCACCGCGGGCCGGTCCTCCCGGGTGCTCACAGATACGCAGTATTTT
cdr3_length: 13; j_call: TRBJ1-6; clone_size: NA; d_call: TRBD1; v_call: TRBV5-1; cdr3_aa: CASSRTGASPLHF; cdr3_nt: TGCGCCAGCAGCCGGACAGGGGCATCACCCCTCCACTTT
cdr3_length: 16; j_call: TRBJ2-3; clone_size: NA; d_call: NA; v_call: TRBV5-1; cdr3_aa: CASSLGGGVGPDTQYF; cdr3_nt: TGCGCCAGCAGCTTGGGCGGGGGCGTAGGGCCAGATACGCAGTATTTT
cdr3_length: 13; j_call: TRBJ2-5; clone_size: NA; d_call: TRBD2; v_call: TRBV6-5; cdr3_aa: CASRTSGEETQYF; cdr3_nt: TGTGCCAGCAGGACTAGCGGGGAAGAGACCCAGTACTTC
cdr3_length: 14; j_call: TRBJ2-3; clone_size: NA; d_call: TRBD2; v_call: TRBV11-2; cdr3_aa: CASSSPGLEDTQYF; cdr3_nt: TGTGCCAGCAGCTCCCCGGGACTAGAGGATACGCAGTATTTT
cdr3_length: 16; j_call: TRBJ1-2; clone_size: NA; d_call: NA; v_call: TRBV5-4; cdr3_aa: CASSLEARAVGYGYTF; cdr3_nt: TGTGCCAGCAGCTTGGAAGCTAGGGCGGTGGGGTATGGCTACACCTTC
cdr3_length: 15; j_call: TRBJ1-1; clone_size: NA; d_call: TRBD1; v_call: TRBV5-6; cdr3_aa: CASSFRDRGLSEAFF; cdr3_nt: TGTGCCAGCAGCTTCCGAGACAGGGGATTGAGTGAAGCTTTCTTT
cdr3_length: 16; j_call: TRBJ2-2; clone_size: NA; d_call: NA; v_call: TRBV7-6; cdr3_aa: CASSFVSSPVTGELFF; cdr3_nt: TGTGCCAGCAGCTTTGTTTCTTCGCCGGTCACCGGGGAGCTGTTTTTT
cdr3_length: 14; j_call: TRBJ1-1; clone_size: NA; d_call: NA; v_call: TRBV19; cdr3_aa: CASSIRTANTEAFF; cdr3_nt: TGTGCCAGTAGTATTCGTACAGCGAACACTGAAGCTTTCTTT
cdr3_length: 14; j_call: TRBJ2-1; clone_size: few; d_call: NA; v_call: TRBV7-9; cdr3_aa: CASSFRTEVDEQFF; cdr3_nt: TGTGCCAGCAGCTTTAGGACGGAGGTCGATGAGCAGTTCTTC
cdr3_length: 13; j_call: TRBJ1-1; clone_size: NA; d_call: NA; v_call: TRBV6-5; cdr3_aa: CASSRMVNTEAFF; cdr3_nt: TGTGCCAGCAGCCGGATGGTAAACACTGAAGCTTTCTTT
cdr3_length: 16; j_call: TRBJ1-2; clone_size: once; d_call: NA; v_call: TRBV18; cdr3_aa: CASSPLRGHLAYGYTF; cdr3_nt: TGTGCCAGCTCACCACTCCGCGGACACTTGGCCTATGGCTACACCTTC
cdr3_length: 14; j_call: TRBJ2-2; clone_size: NA; d_call: NA; v_call: TRBV6-1; cdr3_aa: CASSFIENTGELFF; cdr3_nt: TGTGCCAGCAGTTTTATAGAAAACACCGGGGAGCTGTTTTTT
cdr3_length: 14; j_call: TRBJ2-4; clone_size: NA; d_call: TRBD1; v_call: TRBV2; cdr3_aa: CASSGQGAADIQYF; cdr3_nt: TGTGCCAGCAGTGGACAGGGGGCGGCGGACATTCAGTACTTC
cdr3_length: 14; j_call: TRBJ1-2; clone_size: few; d_call: NA; v_call: TRBV6-5; cdr3_aa: CASRRRGAPYGYTF; cdr3_nt: TGTGCCAGCAGACGCCGGGGGGCCCCCTATGGCTACACCTTC
cdr3_length: 15; j_call: TRBJ2-5; clone_size: few; d_call: TRBD2; v_call: TRBV4-2; cdr3_aa: CASSQERGGQETQYF; cdr3_nt: TGTGCCAGCAGCCAAGAGCGGGGGGGCCAAGAGACCCAGTACTTC
cdr3_length: 11; j_call: TRBJ2-7; clone_size: few; d_call: NA; v_call: TRBV13; cdr3_aa: CASSLQGEQYF; cdr3_nt: TGTGCCAGCAGCTTACAGGGGGAGCAGTACTTC
cdr3_length: 15; j_call: TRBJ1-1; clone_size: NA; d_call: NA; v_call: TRBV6-1; cdr3_aa: CASSYSTGLNTEAFF; cdr3_nt: TGTGCCAGCAGCTATTCTACAGGCCTGAACACTGAAGCTTTCTTT
cdr3_length: 13; j_call: TRBJ1-1; clone_size: NA; d_call: NA; v_call: TRBV27; cdr3_aa: CASSGAVIAEAFF; cdr3_nt: TGTGCCAGCAGTGGGGCAGTCATCGCTGAAGCTTTCTTT
cdr3_length: 17; j_call: TRBJ2-3; clone_size: NA; d_call: TRBD2; v_call: TRBV29-1; cdr3_aa: CSVEVVELAESTDTQYF; cdr3_nt: TGCAGCGTTGAAGTAGTAGAACTAGCGGAGTCCACAGATACGCAGTATTTT
cdr3_length: 15; j_call: TRBJ1-3; clone_size: NA; d_call: NA; v_call: TRBV10-3; cdr3_aa: CAISESSVSGNTIYF; cdr3_nt: TGTGCCATCAGTGAGTCGAGTGTCTCTGGAAACACCATATATTTT
cdr3_length: 13; j_call: TRBJ2-3; clone_size: NA; d_call: NA; v_call: TRBV6-1; cdr3_aa: CASKFFSTDTQYF; cdr3_nt: TGTGCCAGCAAGTTTTTTAGCACAGATACGCAGTATTTT
cdr3_length: 15; j_call: TRBJ2-5; clone_size: NA; d_call: TRBD2; v_call: TRBV9; cdr3_aa: CASSVGTSSSETQYF; cdr3_nt: TGTGCCAGCAGCGTAGGGACTAGTTCGTCGGAGACCCAGTACTTC
cdr3_length: 17; j_call: TRBJ2-7; clone_size: once; d_call: TRBD1; v_call: TRBV10-3; cdr3_aa: CAISRGLSVGFYYEQYF; cdr3_nt: TGTGCCATCAGCAGGGGGTTATCCGTAGGTTTTTACTACGAGCAGTACTTC
cdr3_length: 16; j_call: TRBJ1-5; clone_size: NA; d_call: NA; v_call: TRBV19; cdr3_aa: CASSKTGLGAGQPQHF; cdr3_nt: TGTGCCAGTAGTAAAACGGGACTGGGGGCAGGTCAGCCCCAGCATTTT
cdr3_length: 15; j_call: TRBJ2-1; clone_size: NA; d_call: TRBD1; v_call: TRBV7-8; cdr3_aa: CASRPGTGVYNEQFF; cdr3_nt: TGTGCCAGCAGGCCCGGGACAGGGGTATACAATGAGCAGTTCTTC
cdr3_length: 15; j_call: TRBJ1-2; clone_size: NA; d_call: TRBD1; v_call: TRBV7-2; cdr3_aa: CASSPKDRGDYGYTF; cdr3_nt: TGTGCCAGCAGCCCCAAGGACAGGGGTGACTATGGCTACACCTTC
cdr3_length: 15; j_call: TRBJ2-1; clone_size: NA; d_call: TRBD1; v_call: TRBV7-9; cdr3_aa: CASNPLTGTYNEQFF; cdr3_nt: TGTGCCAGCAACCCCTTGACAGGGACCTACAATGAGCAGTTCTTC
cdr3_length: 16; j_call: TRBJ1-5; clone_size: NA; d_call: TRBD1; v_call: TRBV7-9; cdr3_aa: CASSLEGQGGNQPQHF; cdr3_nt: TGTGCCAGCAGCTTAGAGGGACAGGGTGGCAATCAGCCCCAGCATTTT
cdr3_length: 14; j_call: TRBJ2-1; clone_size: NA; d_call: TRBD2; v_call: TRBV27; cdr3_aa: CASRPSGIPHEQFF; cdr3_nt: TGTGCCAGCAGGCCCAGCGGGATTCCTCATGAGCAGTTCTTC
cdr3_length: 16; j_call: TRBJ1-4; clone_size: NA; d_call: NA; v_call: TRBV6-5; cdr3_aa: CASSYTLRATNEKLFF; cdr3_nt: TGTGCCAGCAGTTACACCCTAAGGGCAACTAATGAAAAACTGTTTTTT
cdr3_length: 20; j_call: TRBJ2-2; clone_size: NA; d_call: TRBD2; v_call: TRBV4-1; cdr3_aa: CASSHPGGLAGERDTGELFF; cdr3_nt: TGCGCCAGCAGCCATCCAGGGGGACTAGCGGGGGAGAGGGACACCGGGGAGCTGTTTTTT
cdr3_length: 15; j_call: TRBJ2-3; clone_size: NA; d_call: TRBD2; v_call: TRBV7-6; cdr3_aa: CASSPSGGRTDTQYF; cdr3_nt: TGTGCCAGCAGCCCCTCGGGCGGGAGAACAGATACGCAGTATTTT
cdr3_length: 14; j_call: TRBJ1-2; clone_size: once; d_call: TRBD1; v_call: TRBV7-9; cdr3_aa: CASSRSTGSYGYTF; cdr3_nt: TGTGCCAGCAGCCGATCGACAGGGAGCTATGGCTACACCTTC
cdr3_length: 14; j_call: TRBJ2-2; clone_size: NA; d_call: NA; v_call: TRBV11-3; cdr3_aa: CASSLNQNTGELFF; cdr3_nt: TGTGCCAGCAGCTTAAACCAGAACACCGGGGAGCTGTTTTTT
cdr3_length: 17; j_call: TRBJ2-5; clone_size: NA; d_call: TRBD2; v_call: TRBV13; cdr3_aa: CASSLLASGDKQETQYF; cdr3_nt: TGTGCCAGCAGCTTATTAGCTAGCGGGGACAAACAAGAGACCCAGTACTTC
cdr3_length: 14; j_call: TRBJ2-1; clone_size: NA; d_call: TRBD1; v_call: TRBV9; cdr3_aa: CASSGDRVKHEQFF; cdr3_nt: TGTGCCAGCAGCGGTGACAGGGTCAAGCATGAGCAGTTCTTC
cdr3_length: 13; j_call: TRBJ2-2; clone_size: NA; d_call: NA; v_call: TRBV9; cdr3_aa: CASSVGATGELFF; cdr3_nt: TGTGCCAGCAGCGTAGGGGCAACCGGGGAGCTGTTTTTT
cdr3_length: 14; j_call: TRBJ1-5; clone_size: NA; d_call: NA; v_call: TRBV19; cdr3_aa: CASSKGPTNQPQHF; cdr3_nt: TGTGCCAGTAGTAAGGGCCCGACCAATCAGCCCCAGCATTTT
cdr3_length: 16; j_call: TRBJ2-3; clone_size: NA; d_call: TRBD2; v_call: TRBV5-4; cdr3_aa: CASSPGTSGSTDTQYF; cdr3_nt: TGTGCCAGCAGCCCGGGGACTAGCGGGAGCACAGATACGCAGTATTTT
cdr3_length: 17; j_call: TRBJ2-7; clone_size: few; d_call: NA; v_call: TRBV6-1; cdr3_aa: CASSDPGAALSSYEQYF; cdr3_nt: TGTGCCAGCAGTGATCCAGGGGCCGCCTTGAGCTCCTACGAGCAGTACTTC
cdr3_length: 14; j_call: TRBJ1-1; clone_size: NA; d_call: TRBD1; v_call: TRBV5-1; cdr3_aa: CASSRGTGGLGAFF; cdr3_nt: TGCGCCAGCAGCCGTGGGACAGGGGGTTTAGGAGCTTTCTTT